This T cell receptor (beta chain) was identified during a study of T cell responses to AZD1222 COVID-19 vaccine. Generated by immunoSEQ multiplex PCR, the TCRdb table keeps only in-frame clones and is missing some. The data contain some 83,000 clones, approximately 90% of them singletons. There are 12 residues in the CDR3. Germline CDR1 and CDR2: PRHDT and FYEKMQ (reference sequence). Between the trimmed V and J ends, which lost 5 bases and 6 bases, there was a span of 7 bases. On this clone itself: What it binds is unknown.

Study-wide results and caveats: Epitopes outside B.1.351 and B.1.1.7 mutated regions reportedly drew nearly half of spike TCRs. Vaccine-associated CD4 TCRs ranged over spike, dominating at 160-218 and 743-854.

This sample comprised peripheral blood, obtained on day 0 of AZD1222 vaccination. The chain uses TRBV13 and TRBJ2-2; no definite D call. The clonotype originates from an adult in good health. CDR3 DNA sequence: TGTGCCAGCAGCGCTTTATCCGGGGAGCTGTTTTTT. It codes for CASSALSGELFF.